This T cell receptor beta chain is drawn from a study of T-cell memory formation after mild COVID-19. This CDR3 is 15 amino acids long. V was cut by 2 bases and J by 2 bases, with 12 bases left in between. Germline V gene sequence: CDR1 SGHTS, CDR2 YDEGEE. cDNA libraries for TCR alpha and TCR beta, carrying sample barcodes and UMIs, came from 5'RACE with constant-segment primers. MiXCR was run by TCRdb on the 5' RACE reads, yielding one entry per CDR3 protein. Among approximately 210,000 distinct CDR3 sequences listed, around 30% were seen once. Points from the study as a whole: Memory cells collected pre-infection included some clones that later responded, suggesting cross-reactive memory joined.

About this clonotype itself: Its antigen remains unidentified.

This chain connects TRBV5-8 to TRBJ2-3; D possibly corresponds to TRBD1 (5 bases). Sequenced sample: PBMCs or a T cell subset sorted from them (not recorded which). This clonotype was obtained from an adult woman who had mild COVID-19 (a few samples of this study predate the infection). Cell type and time point are not known. CDR3 in DNA: TGTGCCAGCAGCTTTAAAGGGGCGACCACAGATACGCAGTATTTT. The encoded protein is CASSFKGATTDTQYF.